This TCR beta chain was identified in a study of T cells expressing NK-cell markers (dated by TCRdb to the early 2020s). Regarding the study in general: TCR beta-chain repertoires were profiled in sorted CD3+CD56+NKG2C+, CD3+CD56+NKG2C- and CD3+CD56-NKG2C+ T-cell subsets from roughly eight donors. All eight donors whose samples were sequenced were randomly selected healthy volunteers, three of them men and five women. Of the eight sequenced donors, seven were found to be HCMV-seropositive and one was found to be HCMV-seronegative. The libraries were sequenced on Illumina HiSeq 2000/2500, MiSeq or NextSeq, producing 2 x 150 bp reads.

What the research found in general, with its limitations: Whether the expanded NKG2C-expressing T cell clones were specific for HCMV antigens was left unclear. Those dominant clonotypes were again the most abundant among CD3+CD56-NKG2C+ cells in a few donors, at about 25-65%. In six donors, the dominant CD3+CD56+NKG2C+ clonotypes ranked among the top 10 CD8+ clonotypes, making up about 1.0-8% of CD8+ T cells.

HCMV-specific IgG was detected in serum with a commercial ELISA kit to determine HCMV serostatus. Ficoll density gradient centrifugation was used to isolate peripheral blood mononuclear cells from blood. TCRdb names Illumina HiSeq 2000 as the instrument used. The TCR beta cDNA libraries were made using 5'RACE template switching, a step that added both a universal primer site and unique molecular identifiers. cDNA synthesis was primed from the TCR beta constant segment, followed by two successive PCR amplification steps. In the paper's pipeline: Reads were demultiplexed and grouped by UMI with MIGEC, and clonotypes were assembled and quantified with MiTCR. To remove erroneous sequences, TCR cDNA sequences were retained only when supported by two or more reads. Downstream repertoire analysis used the tcR package, and clonotypes were matched across fractions by CDR3 nucleotide sequence plus V segment. Antigen specificity was annotated against VDJdb with VDJmatch, allowing one amino acid substitution in CDR3. Following reprocessing of the reads by TCRdb, the data hold one row per CDR3 protein sequence and no DNA is available. The V and J calls, along with clone size, are taken from TCRdb and not from the paper's own processing. This sample's listing comprises some 390,000 distinct CDR3 sequences. About 11% of the sample belongs to the ten largest clones.

Comment on this clonotype: Its antigen remains undetermined.

The receptor's source is a woman aged 50 to 65 in good health. Donor details come from another sample of the same person, matched by shared clones. The sequencing sample was made of blood T cells: a sorted CD56 or NKG2C T cell subset, CD4+ or CD8+ T cells, or bulk PBMC T cells (not recorded which).

The CDR3 is CASSLPRSDEQYF. The sequence is built from TRBV5-1 and TRBJ2-7. Reading from cysteine to phenylalanine, the CDR3 counts 13 amino acids. No nucleotide data were recorded. Looking up the germline V gene yields CDR1 SGHRS and CDR2 YFSETQ.